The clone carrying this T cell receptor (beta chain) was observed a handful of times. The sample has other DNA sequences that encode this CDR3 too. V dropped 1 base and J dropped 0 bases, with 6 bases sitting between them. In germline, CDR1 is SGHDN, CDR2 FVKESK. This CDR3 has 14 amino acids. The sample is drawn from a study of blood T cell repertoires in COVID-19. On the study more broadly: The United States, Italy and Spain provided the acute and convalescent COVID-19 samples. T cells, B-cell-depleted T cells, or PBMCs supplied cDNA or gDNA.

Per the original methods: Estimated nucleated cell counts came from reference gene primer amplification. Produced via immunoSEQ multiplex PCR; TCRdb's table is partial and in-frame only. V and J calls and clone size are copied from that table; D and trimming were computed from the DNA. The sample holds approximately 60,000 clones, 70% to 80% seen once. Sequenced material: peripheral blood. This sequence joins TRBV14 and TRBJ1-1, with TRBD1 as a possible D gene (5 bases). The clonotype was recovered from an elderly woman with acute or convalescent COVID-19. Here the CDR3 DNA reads TGTGCCAGCAGCCAAGCAGGGATGAACACTGAAGCTTTCTTT. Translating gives CASSQAGMNTEAFF.